The 8 T cell receptor beta chains below all came from one sample that was sequenced in a study of metastatic and nonmetastatic thyroid tumors. Thyroid surgery took place with no prior treatment in any patient. TCRdb ran MiXCR on the PCR reads. The profile covers 7,000 to 9,500 clones, with around 26% appearing a single time and roughly two fifths taken by the ten largest. Sequencing was carried out using tumor tissue. These receptors all stem from a male donor with papillary thyroid cancer or a benign thyroid nodule (not recorded which). Some clones in this sample may be carry-over from other donors' samples.

This clone was observed a few times. The chain has TRBV20-1 and TRBJ1-6, with D uncertain. The V and J ends lost 1 base and 8 bases respectively, with 12 bases between them. Germline V CDR1 and CDR2: DFQATT, SNEGSKA (reference sequence). The CDR3 is 14 amino acids. The CDR3 bases are TGCAGTGCTAGAGGGCTGGGTTGGGATTCACCCCTCCACTTT. The encoded protein is CSARGLGWDSPLHF.

The V and J genes are TRBV6-1 and TRBJ1-5; TRBD1 is a possible D gene (5 bases). The CDR3 covers 14 residues. V dropped 7 bases and J dropped 3 bases, with 13 bases sitting between them. CDR1 and CDR2 from the germline V gene are MNHNS and SASEGT. The DNA of the CDR3 is TGTGCCAGCAAGAAGGGGATCGACAATCAGCCCCAGCATTTT. Its protein is CASKKGIDNQPQHF.

This clone was seen ten or more times. The V gene is TRBV6-1, the J gene TRBJ1-5, with unresolved D. The germline V gene encodes CDR1 MNHNS and CDR2 SASEGT. This CDR3 contains 15 residues. Trimming cost V 2 bases and J 0 bases, with 8 bases left between them. CDR3 in amino acids: CASSEPQYSNQPQHF. CDR3 coding DNA: TGTGCCAGCAGTGAACCCCAGTATAGCAATCAGCCCCAGCATTTT.

This clone was seen a handful of times. This CDR3 is CSHRGTGANEQFF. The CDR3 DNA reads as TGCAGCCACCGGGGGACAGGGGCCAATGAGCAGTTCTTC. J is TRBJ2-1 and V is TRBV29-1; 10 positions agree with TRBD1. The CDR3 is 13 amino acids. The V gene end was trimmed by 8 bases and the J gene end by 6 bases; junction bases not matched to a gene: 7. Per germline, CDR1 SQVTM and CDR2 ANQGSEA.

DNA of the CDR3: TGTGCCATCAGTGACGGGACTAGCGGCTATAGCTCCTACAATGAGCAGTTCTTC. Protein: CAISDGTSGYSSYNEQFF. The V gene is TRBV10-3, the J gene TRBJ2-1; 11 nucleotides line up with TRBD2. With 3 bases clipped from V and 0 bases from J, the junction kept 7 bases outside the gene matches. This CDR3 is 18 amino acids long. Germline lookup yields CDR1 ENHRY and CDR2 SYGVKD.

This clone was picked up a small number of times. The chain combines TRBV12-3 or TRBV12-4 with TRBJ1-3, with 9 nucleotides matching TRBD1. This CDR3 has 14 residues. Trimming cost V 8 bases and J 7 bases; bases outside gene matches: 9. The CDR3 region has the DNA TGTGCCAGCCTACAGGGGGCGCCGGTGAACACCATATATTTT. Amino acid sequence: CASLQGAPVNTIYF.

The sample holds a few counts of this clone. DNA for the CDR3: TGTGCCAGCAGTACCGGGAGGAGCTCCTACGAGCAGTACTTC. As protein: CASSTGRSSYEQYF. J is TRBJ2-7 and V is TRBV28; 7 bases are shared with TRBD2. The V segment lost 5 bases and the J segment 0 bases; nucleotides outside the gene matches: 4. This CDR3 has 14 residues. Germline CDR1 MDHEN, CDR2 SYDVKM.

The chain joins TRBV28 to TRBJ2-7; 10 bases map to TRBD1. Germline V lookup: CDR1 MDHEN, CDR2 SYDVKM. CDR3 length: 14 residues. Losses at the gene ends were 5 bases for V and 7 bases for J; bases not matched to a gene: 8. CDR3 in amino acids: CASSSRTGGYEQYF. DNA of the CDR3: TGTGCCAGCAGTAGTAGGACAGGGGGGTATGAGCAGTACTTC.